The T cell receptor (beta chain) under discussion was sequenced for a study of T-cell memory formation after mild COVID-19. Study information: TCR clusters were mostly confined to one donor each.

Trimming stripped 1 base from V and 3 bases from J, with 10 bases between. Germline V gene data show CDR1 as SGHRS and CDR2 as YFSETQ. The CDR3 sequence is 15 residues long. Details on this clonotype: What it binds is unknown.

Overall study results and limits: CD4+ bias marked clones expanding day 15 to 37, unlike balanced contracting clones.

TCRdb analysed the 5' RACE reads with MiXCR anew, one entry per CDR3 protein. The sample holds about 340,000 distinct CDR3 sequences, 20% to 25% seen once. The sequence derives from a man aged 18 to 29 who had mild COVID-19 (a few samples of this study predate the infection). Cell type and time point are not known. The chain uses TRBV5-1 and TRBJ2-2; the D gene is possibly TRBD1 (5 bases). Material for sequencing was PBMCs or a T cell subset sorted from them (not recorded which). The CDR3 is CASSLQGSDTGELFF. DNA for the CDR3: TGCGCCAGCAGCTTGCAGGGTTCAGACACCGGGGAGCTGTTTTTT.